This TCR beta chain was recorded in a study of identical twins. The germline V gene has CDR1 SQVTM and CDR2 ANQGSEA. This CDR3 comprises 14 residues. V lost 7 bases and J lost 5; bases outside the gene matches: 13. Using its own MiXCR run on the 5' RACE reads, TCRdb lists one record per CDR3 protein. The data contain about 480,000 distinct CDR3 sequences, 13% to 15% of them seen just once; the ten biggest clones take up 0.52%. The same specimen was also included in a second study, on yellow fever vaccine responses in identical twins.

This sequence joins TRBV29-1 and TRBJ2-5; 7 nucleotides agree with TRBD1. The source of this sequence is a woman between 18 and 29 years old in good health. The source material was CD4+ T cells sorted from blood. CDR3 sequence reads: CSARAGGPGETQYF. CDR3 in DNA: TGCAGCGCCCGAGCAGGGGGTCCGGGGGAGACCCAGTACTTC.